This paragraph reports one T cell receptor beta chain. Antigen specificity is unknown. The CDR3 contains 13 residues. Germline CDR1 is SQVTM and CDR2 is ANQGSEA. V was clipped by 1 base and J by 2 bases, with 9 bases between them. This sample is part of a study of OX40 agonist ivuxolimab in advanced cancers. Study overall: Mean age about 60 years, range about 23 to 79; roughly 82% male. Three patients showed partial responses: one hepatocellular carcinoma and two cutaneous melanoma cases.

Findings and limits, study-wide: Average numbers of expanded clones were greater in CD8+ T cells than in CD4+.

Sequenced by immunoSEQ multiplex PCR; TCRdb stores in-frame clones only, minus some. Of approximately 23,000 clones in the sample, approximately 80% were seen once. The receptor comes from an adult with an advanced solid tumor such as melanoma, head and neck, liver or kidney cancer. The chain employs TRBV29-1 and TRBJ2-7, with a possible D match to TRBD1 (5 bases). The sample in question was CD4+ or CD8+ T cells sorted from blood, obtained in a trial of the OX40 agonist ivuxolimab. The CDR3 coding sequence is TGCAGCGTTGAAGGACAGAGTCCCTACGAGCAGTACTTC. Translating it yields CSVEGQSPYEQYF.